This TCR beta chain was found in a study of metastatic and nonmetastatic thyroid tumors. In the study overall: Comparative analysis of repertoires was undertaken across blood and tumor or nodule tissue obtained from malignant and benign thyroid patients. General study findings and limits: Compared with benign nodules, malignant thyroid tumors were reported to have significantly higher TCR beta diversity in both blood and tumor.

Each patient went into thyroid surgery without having received any treatment. Turning to this clone: Its specificity is not known. One base away lies a much larger clone, so this may be a sequencing read error. This CDR3 is missing its conserved last phenylalanine or tryptophan, likely due to a read error.

The CDR3 has 13 residues. The germline V and J ends were trimmed by 3 bases and 0 bases, with 4 bases remaining between them. Germline-derived CDR1 and CDR2 are LGHDT and YNNKEL (reference sequence). TCRdb called clones again from the PCR reads with MiXCR. The table records tens of thousands of clones, roughly an eighth of them present only once. The chain employs TRBV3-1 and TRBJ2-3, with D unclear. The clonotype comes from a female donor with papillary thyroid cancer or a benign thyroid nodule (not recorded which). Some clones in this sample may be carry-over from other donors' samples. The sequenced material came from tumor tissue. Here the CDR3 DNA reads TGTGCCAGCAGCCAGGTGAGCACAGATACGCAGTATCTT. This gives the protein CASSQVSTDTQYL.